Following are 8 T cell receptor beta chains from one sample sequenced in a study of T-cell reconstitution after alpha-beta-depleted transplantation in children. Preparation of the TCRbeta library was carried out with unique molecular identifiers. In TCRdb, the PCR reads were re-called with MiXCR into one record per CDR3 protein. The top ten hold 24% of the sample, which has approximately 130,000 distinct CDR3 sequences, 9.5% to 10% seen once. This sample comprised PBMCs, mostly from graft donor cells, obtained 180 days after TCRalphabeta/CD19-depleted stem cell transplant. The source of these receptors is a girl less than two years old who had a stem cell transplant for combined immunodeficiency, so the T cells may come from the graft donor.

This sequence joins TRBV12-3 or TRBV12-4 and TRBJ2-7; no clear D. Trimming shortened V by 4 bases and J by 3 bases, and 16 bases separated the two germline ends. This CDR3 has 15 amino acids. In DNA form, the CDR3 reads TGTGCCAGCAGTTACTTTGCATCCGTCAGCTACGAGCAGTACTTC. As protein: CASSYFASVSYEQYF.

The V call is TRBV20-1, the J call TRBJ1-2; 7 bases map to TRBD1. The germline CDR1 and CDR2 sequences are DFQATT and SNEGSKA (reference sequence). CDR3 size: 13 residues. Trimming removed 2 bases from V and 4 bases from J; junction bases left unmatched: 4. The CDR3 protein is CSARPRDSYGYTF. The CDR3 DNA is TGCAGTGCTAGACCCCGGGACAGCTATGGCTACACCTTC.

This clonotype appeared a few times. The genes are TRBV7-6 and TRBJ2-5; D may correspond to TRBD1 or TRBD2 (6 bases each). The CDR3 contains 15 residues. Germline V gives CDR1 SGHVS, CDR2 FNYEAQ. V was clipped by 0 bases and J by 5 bases, with 13 bases between them. The CDR3 sequence is CASSLAPGARETQYF. CDR3 bases: TGTGCCAGCAGCTTAGCCCCGGGGGCCAGGGAGACCCAGTACTTC.

J is TRBJ2-3 and V is TRBV5-1; a possible D gene is TRBD1 (6 bases). CDR1 and CDR2 from the germline V gene are SGHRS and YFSETQ. V lost 0 bases to trimming and J lost 6 bases, with 14 bases between them. The CDR3 totals 15 residues. The CDR3 DNA is TGCGCCAGCAGCTTGGCCCAGGGGACAAGGGATACGCAGTATTTT. Its translation is CASSLAQGTRDTQYF.

V usage is TRBV29-1 and J usage is TRBJ2-5; a possible D gene is TRBD1 (5 bases). Germline assignment: CDR1 SQVTM and CDR2 ANQGSEA. The CDR3 is made up of 13 amino acids. V lost 5 bases, J lost 2 bases, and 12 bases lay in between. The DNA of the CDR3 is TGCAGCGTTAGGCGGCAGGGACAAGAGACCCAGTACTTC. Translated, it gives CSVRRQGQETQYF.

The V and J genes are TRBV5-1 and TRBJ2-1; D uncertain. Per the germline V gene, CDR1 is SGHRS and CDR2 is YFSETQ. V dropped 2 bases and J dropped 8 bases, with 11 bases sitting between them. The length of the CDR3 is 13 residues. The CDR3 DNA is TGCGCCAGCAGCTTCGAGGTCAGGTATGAGCAGTTCTTC. Translating gives CASSFEVRYEQFF.

The chain joins TRBV7-2 to TRBJ1-2, with D unresolved. Germline lookup yields CDR1 SGHTA and CDR2 FQGNSA. The CDR3 runs to 13 residues. The ends were cut back, 3 bases at V and 0 bases at J, with 5 bases in the middle. The CDR3 DNA sequence: TGTGCCAGCAGCTTGAGGACTAACTATGGCTACACCTTC. Its translation: CASSLRTNYGYTF.

A few counts support this clonotype. CDR3 sequence: CASSLAPASVYNEQFF. The CDR3 coding sequence is TGTGCCAGCAGCTTAGCGCCGGCTAGCGTATACAATGAGCAGTTCTTC. V is TRBV7-2 and J is TRBJ2-1; D may be TRBD2 (6 bases). This CDR3 comprises 16 residues. The germline V gene has CDR1 SGHTA and CDR2 FQGNSA. Trimming cost V 0 bases and J 4 bases, with 13 bases left between them.